This T cell receptor (beta chain) originates from a study of T cell responses to AZD1222 COVID-19 vaccine. Study results and caveats: There were repertoire samples only from the period after the peak T cell response. Reports say nearly half of spike-specific TCRs go after unmutated variant regions. Baseline seropositives among AZD1222 recipients totaled only five or six. An increase in Spike-specific TCR breadth and depth was observed after two AZD1222 doses.

Repertoires were generated with immunoSEQ multiplex PCR, while TCRdb's copy carries only in-frame clones and drops some. The sample includes roughly 120,000 clones, just over 85% of them seen just once. V lost 6 bases and J 4 bases, leaving 8 bases between the germline ends. The CDR3 has 12 residues. Looked up from germline, CDR1 is SGHTS and CDR2 is YDEGEE. The count of this clone is one. Antigen unknown. The input for sequencing was peripheral blood, taken on day 0 of AZD1222 vaccination. The rearrangement joins TRBV5-8 to TRBJ1-3; no definite D call. This clonotype originated in an adult in good health. The CDR3 sequence: CASTRVGNTIYF. The DNA for the CDR3 is TGTGCCAGCACCCGTGTCGGAAACACCATATATTTT.